A selection of T cell receptor beta chains follows, all from one sample in a study of neurological immune-mediated disorders. TCRdb called the 5' RACE reads again in MiXCR, with one record for every CDR3 protein. The sample records about 14,000 distinct CDR3 sequences, roughly 13% being singletons. The sequenced sample was CD8+ T cells from blood. The receptors derive from a female donor with HTLV-1-associated myelopathy (HAM/TSP). CDR3s include the opening cysteine and the closing phenylalanine or tryptophan. Each record gives: D gene, J gene, V gene, clone size, CDR3 protein, CDR3 DNA. D genes are given only for firm matches. Only some rows state a clone size, as once, few, many or a class for expanded clones.

D: TRBD2; J: TRBJ2-7; V: TRBV3-1; size: many; CDR3: CASTLGNGAGGYYEQYF; DNA: TGTGCCAGCACCCTGGGCAATGGAGCGGGGGGCTACTACGAGCAGTACTTC
D: TRBD1; J: TRBJ2-7; V: TRBV6-5; size: many; CDR3: CASSFDRGVIEQYF; DNA: TGTGCCAGCAGTTTTGACAGGGGGGTTATCGAGCAGTACTTC
D: -; J: TRBJ2-1; V: TRBV4-1; size: once; CDR3: CANSPSKHNEQFF; DNA: TGCGCCAACAGCCCATCTAAACACAATGAGCAGTTCTTC
D: TRBD2; J: TRBJ2-5; V: TRBV20-1; size: many; CDR3: CSARVGLAGGPEETQYF; DNA: TGCAGTGCTAGAGTGGGACTAGCGGGGGGGCCTGAAGAGACCCAGTACTTC
D: TRBD1; J: TRBJ2-2; V: TRBV18; size: many; CDR3: CASSPADRDTGELFF; DNA: TGTGCCAGCTCACCTGCGGACAGGGACACCGGGGAGCTGTTTTTT
D: -; J: TRBJ2-1; V: TRBV5-1; size: many; CDR3: CASRSTVNEQFF; DNA: TGCGCCAGCAGGTCGACAGTTAATGAGCAGTTCTTC
D: TRBD2; J: TRBJ2-7; V: TRBV10-1; size: many; CDR3: CASSVLAGVGSDEQYF; DNA: TGCGCCAGCAGTGTCCTAGCGGGAGTTGGGTCGGACGAGCAGTACTTC
D: -; J: TRBJ2-3; V: TRBV7-9; size: many; CDR3: CASSPESTDTQYF; DNA: TGTGCCAGCAGCCCCGAGTCCACAGATACGCAGTATTTT
D: TRBD2; J: TRBJ2-7; V: TRBV29-1; size: many; CDR3: CSVYTGTSIYEQYF; DNA: TGCAGCGTTTATACCGGGACTAGCATCTACGAGCAGTACTTC
D: TRBD2; J: TRBJ2-1; V: TRBV11-2; size: medium-sized; CDR3: CASSPSPSGIDNEQFF; DNA: TGTGCCAGCAGCCCAAGCCCTAGCGGGATAGACAATGAGCAGTTCTTC
D: -; J: TRBJ2-1; V: TRBV6-6; size: many; CDR3: CASSYGTESRNEQFF; DNA: TGTGCCAGCAGTTACGGGACGGAGTCTCGGAATGAGCAGTTCTTC
D: TRBD2; J: TRBJ2-2; V: TRBV24-1; size: many; CDR3: CATGPPGLAGLTGELFF; DNA: TGTGCCACCGGACCTCCGGGACTAGCGGGATTGACCGGGGAGCTGTTTTTT
D: -; J: TRBJ1-5; V: TRBV7-9; size: many; CDR3: CASSLGRQPQHF; DNA: TGTGCCAGCAGCTTAGGGAGACAGCCCCAGCATTTT
D: TRBD2; J: TRBJ2-3; V: TRBV7-6; size: many; CDR3: CASGVTSGNTDTQYF; DNA: TGTGCCAGTGGGGTTACTAGCGGGAACACAGATACGCAGTATTTT
D: TRBD2; J: TRBJ2-3; V: TRBV12-3/TRBV12-4; size: many; CDR3: CASRTPGLEADTQYF; DNA: TGTGCCAGCAGGACCCCGGGACTAGAAGCAGATACGCAGTATTTT
D: -; J: TRBJ2-7; V: TRBV20-1; size: many; CDR3: CSAPTDTGTSYEQYF; DNA: TGCAGTGCTCCCACCGATACCGGGACCTCCTACGAGCAGTACTTC
D: TRBD2; J: TRBJ2-7; V: TRBV6-2/TRBV6-3; size: many; CDR3: CASSRLADEQYF; DNA: TGTGCCAGCAGCCGACTAGCGGACGAGCAGTACTTC
D: -; J: TRBJ2-2; V: TRBV28; size: medium-sized; CDR3: CASRLNTGELFF; DNA: TGTGCCAGCAGACTAAACACCGGGGAGCTGTTTTTT
D: -; J: TRBJ1-6; V: TRBV12-3/TRBV12-4; size: many; CDR3: CASSFRLEGHYSPLHF; DNA: TGTGCCAGCAGTTTCCGCCTGGAGGGACACTATTCACCCCTCCACTTT
D: -; J: TRBJ2-7; V: TRBV30; size: -; CDR3: CAWMGQGISYEQYF; DNA: TGTGCCTGGATGGGGCAGGGGATCTCCTACGAGCAGTACTTC
D: -; J: TRBJ2-7; V: TRBV6-5; size: -; CDR3: CASSYQGGGYEQYF; DNA: TGTGCCAGCAGTTACCAGGGAGGGGGCTACGAGCAGTACTTC
D: -; J: TRBJ2-3; V: TRBV6-2/TRBV6-3; size: many; CDR3: CASSYPPSTDTQYF; DNA: TGTGCCAGCAGTTACCCACCGAGCACAGATACGCAGTATTTT
D: -; J: TRBJ2-2; V: TRBV4-3; size: many; CDR3: CASSQEGEGVGGELFF; DNA: TGCGCCAGCAGCCAAGAGGGTGAAGGAGTGGGCGGGGAGCTGTTTTTT
D: TRBD1; J: TRBJ2-7; V: TRBV6-2/TRBV6-3; size: many; CDR3: CASSWSGTGAYEQYF; DNA: TGTGCCAGCAGTTGGTCCGGGACAGGGGCCTACGAGCAGTACTTC
D: TRBD2; J: TRBJ2-5; V: TRBV7-3; size: many; CDR3: CASSSGLAGAETQYF; DNA: TGTGCCAGCAGCTCGGGACTAGCGGGAGCAGAGACCCAGTACTTC
D: TRBD1; J: TRBJ1-2; V: TRBV29-1; size: many; CDR3: CSVDVGTGGEDGYTF; DNA: TGCAGCGTTGATGTGGGGACAGGGGGCGAGGATGGCTACACCTTC
D: -; J: TRBJ2-7; V: TRBV7-2; size: many; CDR3: CASSPLFPGSEQYF; DNA: TGTGCCAGCAGCCCCCTTTTTCCAGGGTCCGAGCAGTACTTC
D: TRBD2; J: TRBJ2-4; V: TRBV5-1; size: -; CDR3: CASSLCQRGGRGQNIQYF; DNA: TGCGCCAGCAGCTTGTGCCAGCGGGGGGGCCGTGGCCAAAACATTCAGTACTTC
D: TRBD2; J: TRBJ2-4; V: TRBV20-1; size: many; CDR3: CSAIGLAGNGSLAKNIQYF; DNA: TGCAGTGCAATCGGACTAGCGGGTAATGGGTCACTAGCCAAAAACATTCAGTACTTC
D: -; J: TRBJ2-7; V: TRBV7-7; size: -; CDR3: CASSLVAGPTYEQYF; DNA: TGTGCTAGCAGTTTAGTGGCGGGCCCAACCTACGAGCAGTACTTC
D: TRBD1; J: TRBJ1-4; V: TRBV20-1; size: many; CDR3: CSATKGTAIAGEKLFF; DNA: TGCAGTGCTACTAAGGGGACAGCCATTGCCGGGGAAAAACTGTTTTTT
D: -; J: TRBJ1-1; V: TRBV12-3/TRBV12-4; size: -; CDR3: CASGGQYTEAFF; DNA: TGTGCCAGCGGTGGACAGTACACTGAAGCTTTCTTT
D: TRBD1; J: TRBJ2-7; V: TRBV9; size: many; CDR3: CASSPEDRGGYEQYF; DNA: TGTGCCAGCAGCCCAGAGGACAGGGGGGGTTACGAGCAGTACTTC
D: TRBD1; J: TRBJ2-3; V: TRBV5-1; size: many; CDR3: CASSFWDRGQDTQYF; DNA: TGCGCCAGCAGCTTTTGGGACAGGGGGCAAGATACGCAGTATTTT
D: -; J: TRBJ2-5; V: TRBV5-1; size: many; CDR3: CASSLEGGQYF; DNA: TGCGCCAGCAGCTTGGAGGGAGGCCAGTACTTC
D: -; J: TRBJ1-2; V: TRBV10-3; size: -; CDR3: CAISESGLSNYGYTF; DNA: TGTGCCATCAGTGAGTCGGGACTGTCTAACTATGGCTACACCTTC
D: -; J: TRBJ2-1; V: TRBV20-1; size: many; CDR3: CSASPGSNEQFF; DNA: TGCAGTGCTAGCCCCGGGTCCAATGAGCAGTTCTTC
D: TRBD2; J: TRBJ2-7; V: TRBV29-1; size: many; CDR3: CSVEELLAGVNEQYF; DNA: TGCAGCGTTGAAGAATTGCTAGCGGGAGTCAACGAGCAGTACTTC
D: -; J: TRBJ2-1; V: TRBV7-2; size: -; CDR3: CASTTYGGYEQFF; DNA: TGTGCCAGCACCACCTACGGGGGTTACGAGCAGTTCTTC
D: -; J: TRBJ2-7; V: TRBV6-5; size: many; CDR3: CASSKDEDYEQYF; DNA: TGTGCCAGCAGTAAGGACGAGGACTACGAGCAGTACTTC
D: -; J: TRBJ2-7; V: TRBV5-1; size: -; CDR3: CASSFRGDQYF; DNA: TGCGCCAGCAGCTTCAGGGGCGATCAGTACTTC
D: TRBD1; J: TRBJ1-5; V: TRBV7-6; size: many; CDR3: CASSLEAAGGYSNQPQHF; DNA: TGTGCCAGCAGCTTAGAGGCGGCAGGGGGTTATAGCAATCAGCCCCAGCATTTT
D: -; J: TRBJ2-3; V: TRBV5-1; size: many; CDR3: CASSSGRAPLGDTQYF; DNA: TGCGCCAGCAGCTCGGGGCGCGCACCACTTGGGGATACGCAGTATTTT
D: -; J: TRBJ1-2; V: TRBV6-5; size: many; CDR3: CASSYSAGNYGYTF; DNA: TGTGCCAGCAGTTACTCGGCGGGGAACTATGGCTACACCTTC
D: -; J: TRBJ1-4; V: TRBV5-5; size: many; CDR3: CASSQTETDKKLFF; DNA: TGTGCCAGCAGCCAGACCGAGACAGACAAAAAACTGTTTTTT
D: -; J: TRBJ2-7; V: TRBV7-9; size: many; CDR3: CASRGGGPYEQYF; DNA: TGTGCCAGCAGAGGGGGGGGCCCCTACGAGCAGTACTTC
D: TRBD1; J: TRBJ2-1; V: TRBV11-2; size: many; CDR3: CASSFERTGYNEQFF; DNA: TGTGCCAGCAGCTTTGAACGGACAGGCTACAATGAGCAGTTCTTC
D: TRBD2; J: TRBJ2-3; V: TRBV5-1; size: many; CDR3: CASSRLSGGNTDTQYF; DNA: TGCGCCAGCAGTCGACTTAGCGGGGGGAACACAGATACGCAGTATTTT
D: TRBD2; J: TRBJ2-1; V: TRBV20-1; size: many; CDR3: CSARARLTSGKGNEQFF; DNA: TGCAGTGCTAGAGCGCGCCTGACTAGCGGGAAAGGGAATGAGCAGTTCTTC